This passage covers 15 T cell receptor beta chains from one sample sequenced in a study of T cells in women clearing cervical HPV infection. Clones were read by immunoSEQ multiplex PCR, and TCRdb kept only the in-frame ones, dropping some. This repertoire includes about 39,000 clones. The sequenced sample was blood buffy coat. The receptors come from a woman aged 18 to 75 with a cervical HPV16 infection that either progressed to CIN3+ or cleared (not recorded which).

The sequenced CDR3 bases are TGTGCCAGCATGGAGAGGCGTTCGGGCACTGAA. Protein: CASMERRSGTE. In full, the CDR3 reads CASMERRSGTEAFF. J is TRBJ1-1 and V is TRBV2; D is ambiguous. From the germline J gene comes the end of the CDR3, since the read stops 3 residues before it. The CDR3 runs to 14 residues. Trimming pared 7 bases from V and 4 bases from J, leaving 16 bases between. Germline V gene sequence: CDR1 SNHLY, CDR2 FYNNEI.

As concerns this clone: Coverage ceases 3 residues before the CDR3 finishes, and the germline J gene fills in the end. V gene TRBV11-3 combines with J gene TRBJ2-1, with TRBD2 matching 9 bases. CDR1 SGHNT and CDR2 YENEEA come from the germline V gene. V gave up 5 bases and J gave up 2 bases; unmatched junction bases: 4. The CDR3 runs to 15 residues. CDR3 bases read: TGTGCCAGCAGCGGTAGCGGGGGCCCCTACAATGAG. It is translated as CASSGSGGPYNE. The CDR3, in full, reads CASSGSGGPYNEQFF.

Worth noting for this clone: The CDR3 end lies 3 residues beyond the end of the read and is filled in from the germline J gene. The rearrangement links TRBV19 to TRBJ2-2; TRBD2 matches 7 bases. The CDR3 length is 16 residues. The J segment lost 0 bases and the V segment lost 10 bases, leaving 11 bases of the junction unmatched. Germline V gene sequence: CDR1 LNHDA, CDR2 SQIVND (reference sequence). CDR3 bases read: TGTGCCACAAACCCACCTAGCGGATCGAACACCGGGGAG. Protein sequence: CATNPPSGSNTGE. The full CDR3 is CATNPPSGSNTGELFF.

On this clone: Read sequence stops 3 residues before the CDR3 end, and the germline J gene provides the missing end. The rearrangement links TRBV2 to TRBJ2-7; a weak D match, TRBD2 (6 bases). The CDR3 extends over 13 amino acids. Trimming left V 0 bases short and J 6 bases short, with 9 bases between. Germline V lookup: CDR1 SNHLY, CDR2 FYNNEI. The CDR3 region is CASSEARGPEQYF. The CDR3 bases that were read are TGTGCCAGCAGTGAAGCGCGGGGACCCGAG. Full variable domain (missing parts from reference TRBV2 and TRBJ2-7): EPEVTQTPSHQVTQMGQEVILRCVPISNHLYFYWYRQILGQKVEFLVSFYNNEISEKSEIFDDQFSVERPDGSNFTLKIRSTKLEDSAMYFCASSEARGPEQYFGPGTRLTVT.

In the case of this clone: The CDR3 end is not reached by the read, which stops 3 residues before it; the germline J gene fills it in. The chain is built from TRBV5-4 and TRBJ2-3; 7 bases are a match to TRBD1. Trimming at V came to 0 bases and at J to 3 bases, leaving 7 bases not matched to a gene. The CDR3 covers 16 residues. The germline CDR1 and CDR2 sequences are SGHNT and YYREEE (reference sequence). CDR3 DNA (partial): TGTGCCAGCAGCTTGGGAGGGGGCCGACGAACAGATACG. Translated, it gives CASSLGGGRRTDT. The full CDR3 reads CASSLGGGRRTDTQYF. The variable domain in full, completed from reference TRBV5-4 and TRBJ2-3, reads ETGVTQSPTHLIKTRGQQVTLRCSSQSGHNTVSWYQQALGQGPQFIFQYYREEENGRGNFPPRFSGLQFPNYSSELNVNALELDDSALYLCASSLGGGRRTDTQYFGPGTRLTVL.

A note on this clone: The sequenced fragment ends 3 residues before the CDR3 boundary, so the rest is inferred from the germline J gene. J is TRBJ1-4 and V is TRBV28; 7 bases match TRBD1. The V gene end was trimmed by 5 bases and the J gene end by 4 bases; junction bases not matched to a gene: 4. CDR1 and CDR2 (germline): MDHEN, SYDVKM. This CDR3 region has 14 residues. The CDR3 DNA, read in part, is TGTGCCAGCAGTGAACAGGGGATTAATGAAAAA. It translates to CASSEQGINEK. The full CDR3 is CASSEQGINEKLFF.

Regarding this clone: With the read ending 3 residues before the CDR3 end, the germline J gene is used to fill in that end. This chain joins TRBV4-1 and TRBJ1-2; no clear D. CDR3 size: 14 residues. Germline CDR1 reads MGHRA; CDR2 reads YSYEKL. The V end lost 0 bases, the J end lost 3 bases, and 8 bases lay between the germline ends. The CDR3: CASSQDRKYYGYTF. Partial CDR3 DNA: TGCGCCAGCAGCCAAGACAGAAAGTACTATGGC.

Notes on this clone: The read terminates 3 residues ahead of where the CDR3 ends, so the germline J gene completes it. The chain couples TRBV3-1 (or the pseudogene TRBV3-2) to TRBJ1-3; weak D call: TRBD1 (6 bases). The germline gives CDR1 LGHDT, CDR2 YNNKEL (reference sequence). CDR3 length: 15 residues. V gave up 0 bases and J gave up 4 bases, with 10 bases separating them. The sequenced part of the CDR3 DNA is TGTGCCAGCAGCCAAGATCGGACAGCCGGAAACACC. It specifies CASSQDRTAGNT. In full, the CDR3 is CASSQDRTAGNTIYF.

Comment on this clone: The observed sequence ends 3 residues before the CDR3 terminus, with the missing tail filled in from the germline J gene. The chain carries TRBV6-1 and TRBJ2-4; D not certain. The CDR3 is 18 amino acids. Trimming stripped 0 bases from V and 0 bases from J, with 15 bases between. Germline V gene sequence: CDR1 MNHNS, CDR2 SASEGT. The sequenced part of the CDR3 DNA is TGTGCCAGCAGTGAAGCCGCGGAACGTAAGCTAGCCAAAAACATT. As protein: CASSEAAERKLAKNI. The full CDR3 protein is CASSEAAERKLAKNIQYF.

A word on this clone: The CDR3 goes on 3 residues after the read ends, and that part is filled in from the germline J gene. The chain joins TRBV4-1 to TRBJ1-1; unclear D gene. Trimming removed 0 bases at V and 2 bases at J, with 10 bases between. The CDR3 length is 15 residues. Germline V gives CDR1 MGHRA, CDR2 YSYEKL. The DNA read from the CDR3 is TGCGCCAGCAGCCAAGATCGGGGTGTAAACACTGAA. Amino acids: CASSQDRGVNTE. The CDR3, in full, reads CASSQDRGVNTEAFF.

Regarding this clone: The read halts 3 residues ahead of the CDR3 end, with the missing end drawn from the germline J gene. V and J are TRBV19 and TRBJ2-3; a weak D match, TRBD2 (6 bases). V lost 1 base and J 0 bases, leaving 8 bases between the germline ends. Per germline, CDR1 LNHDA and CDR2 SQIVND (reference sequence). The CDR3 runs to 15 residues. The CDR3 reads CASSIAEGSTDTQYF. The covered CDR3 bases are TGTGCCAGTAGTATAGCGGAGGGTAGCACAGATACG. The complete variable domain, with remaining parts taken from reference TRBV19 and TRBJ2-3, reads DGGITQSPKYLFRKEGQNVTLSCEQNLNHDAMYWYRQDPGQGLRLIYYSQIVNDFQKGDIAEGYSVSREKKESFPLTVTSAQKNPTAFYLCASSIAEGSTDTQYFGPGTRLTVL.

Note on this clone: Coverage ceases 3 residues before the CDR3 finishes, and the germline J gene fills in the end. The chain links TRBV4-2 to TRBJ1-2; 8 nucleotides align to TRBD1. Trimming removed 4 bases from V and 0 bases from J; junction bases left unmatched: 19. This CDR3 spans 20 amino acids. CDR1 and CDR2 from the germline V gene are LGHNA and YNFKEQ. The CDR3 here is CASSPGQGQGGGSANYGYTF. The part of the CDR3 DNA that was read is TGTGCCAGCAGCCCTGGACAGGGTCAGGGGGGAGGCTCAGCTAACTATGGC.

As to this clone: The CDR3 end falls 3 residues outside the read, so it is completed with the germline J gene. This chain joins TRBV7-3 and TRBJ2-1, with D perhaps TRBD2 (5 bases). Germline values: CDR1 SGHTA, CDR2 FQGTGA. The V and J ends lost 5 bases and 1 base respectively, with 15 bases between them. This CDR3 region has 16 residues. The sequenced part of the CDR3 DNA is TGTGCCAGCAGCCCAACGGGTCGGGGTTCCTACAATGAG. This codes for CASSPTGRGSYNE. The complete CDR3 reads CASSPTGRGSYNEQFF.

For this clone: The read falls 3 residues short of the CDR3 end, and the missing part is taken from the germline J gene. This chain uses TRBV6-1 with TRBJ2-7, with TRBD2 identical over 7 bases. CDR1 is MNHNS and CDR2 is SASEGT in the germline V gene. This CDR3 is 14 amino acids long. After removal of 0 bases from V and 3 bases from J, the junction contained 2 bases not matched to a gene. The chain's CDR3 is CASSEAGLHYEQYF. CDR3 DNA (partial): TGTGCCAGCAGTGAAGCGGGACTACACTACGAG.

As for this clone: With the read ending 3 residues before the CDR3 end, the germline J gene is used to fill in that end. The rearrangement joins TRBV19 to TRBJ1-5, with 7 bases lining up with TRBD1. The germline gives CDR1 LNHDA, CDR2 SQIVND (reference sequence). The junction had 7 bases not matched to a gene; V was cut back by 1 base and J by 4 bases. The CDR3 consists of 16 residues. The CDR3 DNA, read in part, is TGTGCCAGTAGTATAGGGACAGGTTGGGGGAATCAGCCC. It translates to CASSIGTGWGNQP. In full, the CDR3 reads CASSIGTGWGNQPQHF.